A selection of T cell receptor beta chains follows, all from one sample in a study of early T cells in non-severe SARS-CoV-2 infection. TCRdb processed the 5' RACE reads anew with MiXCR; each CDR3 protein has one entry. This sample yields about 62,000 distinct CDR3 sequences, of which roughly a tenth are seen a single time; about 1.3% belongs to the top ten. The sample taken for sequencing was whole blood. The receptors come from an adult who was a healthcare worker with PCR-confirmed SARS-CoV-2 infection or an uninfected control (not recorded which). CDR3s include the opening cysteine and the closing phenylalanine or tryptophan. A D gene is named only where the DNA matches it firmly. Rows may omit the clone size; those that give it use once, few, many or a size class.

J: TRBJ2-2
size: few
V: TRBV12-3/TRBV12-4
D: .
CDR3: CASSLSGNGELFF
DNA: TGTGCCAGCAGTTTATCGGGGAACGGGGAGCTGTTTTTT

J: TRBJ2-4
size: .
V: TRBV12-3/TRBV12-4
D: TRBD1
CDR3: CASSPRGRGPVKNIQYF
DNA: TGTGCCAGCAGTCCACGAGGCAGGGGGCCGGTCAAAAACATTCAGTACTTC

J: TRBJ2-2
size: many
V: TRBV20-1
D: TRBD2
CDR3: CSARDPAGEAVELFF
DNA: TGCAGTGCTAGAGATCCTGCGGGGGAGGCGGTGGAGCTGTTTTTT

J: TRBJ2-2
size: .
V: TRBV5-1
D: TRBD2
CDR3: CASSQRGDNTGELFF
DNA: TGCGCCAGCAGCCAGCGGGGGGACAACACCGGGGAGCTGTTTTTT

J: TRBJ1-6
size: .
V: TRBV11-2
D: .
CDR3: CASSPSIPPLHF
DNA: TGTGCCAGCAGTCCTAGTATACCACCCCTCCACTTT

J: TRBJ1-3
size: many
V: TRBV27
D: .
CDR3: CASSLSGSSGNTIYF
DNA: TGTGCCAGCAGTTTATCGGGATCCTCTGGAAACACCATATATTTT

J: TRBJ2-3
size: few
V: TRBV7-9
D: TRBD2
CDR3: CASSLSAGGLQTDTQYF
DNA: TGTGCCAGCAGCTTATCGGCGGGGGGGCTTCAAACAGATACGCAGTATTTT

J: TRBJ1-1
size: .
V: TRBV28
D: TRBD1
CDR3: CASSGLRDRFF
DNA: TGTGCCAGCAGTGGACTCCGGGACAGGTTCTTT

J: TRBJ2-1
size: medium-sized
V: TRBV27
D: .
CDR3: CASSFSRFREQFF
DNA: TGTGCCAGCAGTTTTTCTAGATTCCGTGAGCAGTTCTTC

J: TRBJ2-1
size: many
V: TRBV2
D: TRBD1
CDR3: CASRKQGDEQFF
DNA: TGTGCCAGCAGGAAACAGGGGGATGAGCAGTTCTTC

J: TRBJ1-6
size: many
V: TRBV27
D: .
CDR3: CASATRALARLNSPLHF
DNA: TGTGCCAGCGCAACCAGGGCCCTGGCCAGGCTAAATTCACCCCTCCACTTT

J: TRBJ2-1
size: few
V: TRBV19
D: .
CDR3: CASSPQGLHKDEQFF
DNA: TGTGCCAGTAGTCCCCAGGGGTTACATAAAGATGAGCAGTTCTTC

J: TRBJ2-3
size: many
V: TRBV7-6
D: .
CDR3: CASSLASWGGTDTQYF
DNA: TGTGCCAGCAGCTTAGCATCGTGGGGGGGCACAGATACGCAGTATTTT

J: TRBJ2-5
size: .
V: TRBV25-1
D: .
CDR3: CVSSESQGRLETQYF
DNA: TGTGTCAGCAGTGAATCTCAGGGCCGATTAGAGACCCAGTACTTC

J: TRBJ2-5
size: few
V: TRBV7-2
D: TRBD2
CDR3: CASRGSSGGQETQYF
DNA: TGTGCCAGCAGGGGTTCTAGCGGGGGCCAAGAGACCCAGTACTTC

J: TRBJ1-1
size: .
V: TRBV6-5
D: TRBD1
CDR3: CASSYLGRGLNTEAFF
DNA: TGTGCCAGCAGTTACTTGGGCAGGGGGCTGAACACTGAAGCTTTCTTT

J: TRBJ2-3
size: .
V: TRBV10-3
D: TRBD2
CDR3: CAISGGLADTDTQYF
DNA: TGTGCCATCAGTGGGGGACTAGCGGACACAGATACGCAGTATTTT

J: TRBJ1-5
size: .
V: TRBV19
D: TRBD1
CDR3: CASRQGLMNSNQPQHF
DNA: TGTGCCAGTAGACAGGGGTTGATGAATAGCAATCAGCCCCAGCATTTT

J: TRBJ1-1
size: few
V: TRBV3-1
D: .
CDR3: CASSQDLARATEAFF
DNA: TGTGCCAGCAGCCAAGATCTCGCCAGGGCCACTGAAGCTTTCTTT

J: TRBJ2-5
size: .
V: TRBV9
D: .
CDR3: CASSVASPGSLRETQYF
DNA: TGTGCCAGCAGCGTAGCAAGCCCGGGCAGCCTGAGGGAGACCCAGTACTTC

J: TRBJ2-5
size: few
V: TRBV27
D: .
CDR3: CASSSRSRSATIETQYF
DNA: TGTGCCAGCAGTTCCAGGTCTCGTAGCGCGACTATAGAGACCCAGTACTTC

J: TRBJ1-6
size: .
V: TRBV5-1
D: TRBD1
CDR3: CASSLVTRDRASSYNSPLHF
DNA: TGCGCCAGCAGCTTGGTAACGCGGGACAGGGCTTCAAGTTATAATTCACCCCTCCACTTT

J: TRBJ2-1
size: many
V: TRBV6-1
D: TRBD1
CDR3: CASSRPSWGQETNEQFF
DNA: TGTGCCAGCAGCCGACCCTCGTGGGGACAGGAAACCAATGAGCAGTTCTTC

J: TRBJ2-1
size: many
V: TRBV6-5
D: TRBD1
CDR3: CASSHDRGGLESYNEQFF
DNA: TGTGCCAGCAGCCACGACAGGGGCGGTCTGGAGTCTTACAATGAGCAGTTCTTC

J: TRBJ2-3
size: many
V: TRBV7-9
D: .
CDR3: CASSPTRGGGDTDTQYF
DNA: TGTGCCAGCAGCCCCACCCGAGGCGGCGGAGACACAGATACGCAGTATTTT

J: TRBJ1-2
size: many
V: TRBV12-3/TRBV12-4
D: TRBD1
CDR3: CASSSTTGSYGYTF
DNA: TGTGCCAGCAGTTCAACGACAGGGTCCTATGGCTACACCTTC

J: TRBJ2-3
size: .
V: TRBV5-4
D: TRBD2
CDR3: CASSNGLAATDTQYF
DNA: TGTGCCAGCAGCAACGGACTAGCGGCCACAGATACGCAGTATTTT

J: TRBJ2-1
size: .
V: TRBV18
D: .
CDR3: CASSPPVGVPSGNEQFF
DNA: TGTGCCAGCTCACCACCTGTCGGGGTACCGTCAGGTAATGAGCAGTTCTTC

J: TRBJ2-3
size: many
V: TRBV4-1
D: TRBD1
CDR3: CASSQLLIGEGARSDTQYF
DNA: TGCGCCAGCAGCCAACTTTTGATCGGTGAGGGGGCCAGGTCAGATACGCAGTATTTT

J: TRBJ1-2
size: .
V: TRBV5-5
D: TRBD1
CDR3: CASSSRTGANYGYTF
DNA: TGTGCCAGCAGCTCGCGGACAGGGGCAAACTATGGCTACACCTTC

J: TRBJ2-5
size: few
V: TRBV10-3
D: .
CDR3: CAIRAGTRGGPPETQYF
DNA: TGTGCCATCAGGGCCGGGACACGCGGGGGCCCACCAGAGACCCAGTACTTC

J: TRBJ2-6
size: many
V: TRBV7-9
D: .
CDR3: CASSFPGVSGANVLTF
DNA: TGTGCCAGCAGCTTCCCCGGGGTCTCTGGGGCCAACGTCCTGACTTTC

J: TRBJ2-1
size: .
V: TRBV2
D: .
CDR3: CASSEGGSSYNEQFF
DNA: TGTGCCAGCAGTGAAGGGGGGAGCTCCTACAATGAGCAGTTCTTC

J: TRBJ1-2
size: .
V: TRBV27
D: TRBD1
CDR3: CASSIGGGQGYGYTF
DNA: TGTGCCAGCAGCATAGGGGGGGGACAGGGCTATGGCTACACCTTC

J: TRBJ2-1
size: many
V: TRBV5-6
D: .
CDR3: CASSLVYGDNEQFF
DNA: TGTGCCAGCAGCTTGGTATACGGGGACAATGAGCAGTTCTTC

J: TRBJ2-4
size: few
V: TRBV10-2
D: TRBD1
CDR3: CASRDGTGKNIQYF
DNA: TGCGCCAGCAGAGACGGGACAGGGAAAAACATTCAGTACTTC

J: TRBJ2-1
size: .
V: TRBV5-1
D: .
CDR3: CASRSGTPYYNEQFF
DNA: TGCGCCAGCAGGTCCGGGACTCCCTATTACAATGAGCAGTTCTTC

J: TRBJ2-3
size: .
V: TRBV29-1
D: .
CDR3: CSVDGGPLADTQYF
DNA: TGCAGCGTTGACGGGGGCCCTCTTGCGGATACGCAGTATTTT

J: TRBJ2-1
size: .
V: TRBV3-1
D: TRBD2
CDR3: CASSHSERGGYNEQFF
DNA: TGTGCCAGCAGCCATTCCGAGCGGGGGGGCTACAATGAGCAGTTCTTC

J: TRBJ1-2
size: few
V: TRBV6-1
D: .
CDR3: CASSEDEGAFYGYTF
DNA: TGTGCCAGCAGTGAGGACGAGGGCGCTTTCTATGGCTACACCTTC

J: TRBJ1-6
size: .
V: TRBV6-5
D: TRBD1
CDR3: CASSYSTRQGVSPLHF
DNA: TGTGCCAGCAGTTACTCGACTCGGCAGGGGGTTTCACCCCTCCACTTT

J: TRBJ2-5
size: .
V: TRBV7-3
D: .
CDR3: CASSLAPETQYF
DNA: TGTGCCAGCAGCTTAGCCCCAGAGACCCAGTACTTC

J: TRBJ2-3
size: .
V: TRBV12-3/TRBV12-4
D: .
CDR3: CASSLVGAQDTQYF
DNA: TGTGCCAGCAGTTTAGTAGGGGCACAAGATACGCAGTATTTT

J: TRBJ2-3
size: few
V: TRBV9
D: TRBD2
CDR3: CASSVGPRLAGGVATDTQYF
DNA: TGTGCCAGCAGCGTAGGCCCGAGGCTAGCGGGGGGGGTAGCCACAGATACGCAGTATTTT

J: TRBJ2-3
size: few
V: TRBV25-1
D: .
CDR3: CASSDFVGATDTQYF
DNA: TGTGCCAGCAGTGACTTCGTTGGAGCCACAGATACGCAGTATTTT

J: TRBJ1-1
size: many
V: TRBV29-1
D: TRBD1
CDR3: CSVGQGNTEAFF
DNA: TGCAGCGTAGGACAGGGGAACACTGAAGCTTTCTTT